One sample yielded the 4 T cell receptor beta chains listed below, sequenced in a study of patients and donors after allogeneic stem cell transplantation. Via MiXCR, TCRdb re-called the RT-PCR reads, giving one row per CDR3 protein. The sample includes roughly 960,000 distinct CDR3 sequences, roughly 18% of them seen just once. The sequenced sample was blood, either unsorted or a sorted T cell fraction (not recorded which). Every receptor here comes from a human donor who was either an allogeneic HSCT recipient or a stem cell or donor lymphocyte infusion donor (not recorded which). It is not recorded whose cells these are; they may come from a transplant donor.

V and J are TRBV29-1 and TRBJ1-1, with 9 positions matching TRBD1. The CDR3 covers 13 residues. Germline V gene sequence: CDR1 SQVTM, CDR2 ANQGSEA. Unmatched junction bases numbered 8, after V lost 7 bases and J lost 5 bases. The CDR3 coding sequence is TGCAGCGCACACAGGGGGCGCGTAACTGAAGCTTTCTTT. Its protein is CSAHRGRVTEAFF. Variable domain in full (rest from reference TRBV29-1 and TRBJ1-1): SAVISQKPSRDICQRGTSLTIQCQVDSQVTMMFWYRQQPGQSLTLIATANQGSEATYESGFVIDKFPISRPNLTFSTLTVSNMSPEDSSIYLCSAHRGRVTEAFFGQGTRLTVV.

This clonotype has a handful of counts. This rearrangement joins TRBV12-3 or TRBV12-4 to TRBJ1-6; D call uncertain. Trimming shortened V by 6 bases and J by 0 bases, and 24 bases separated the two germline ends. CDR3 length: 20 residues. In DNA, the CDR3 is TGTGCCAGCAGGTTAAAAAGACCTGGTAGGGAGAGCTCCTATAATTCACCCCTCCACTTT. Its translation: CASRLKRPGRESSYNSPLHF.

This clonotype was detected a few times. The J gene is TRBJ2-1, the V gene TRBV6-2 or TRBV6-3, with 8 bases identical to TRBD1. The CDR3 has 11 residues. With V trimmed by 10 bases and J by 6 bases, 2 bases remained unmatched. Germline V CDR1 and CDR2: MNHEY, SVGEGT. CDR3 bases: TGTGCCATCGGACAGGGCAATGAGCAGTTCTTC. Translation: CAIGQGNEQFF.

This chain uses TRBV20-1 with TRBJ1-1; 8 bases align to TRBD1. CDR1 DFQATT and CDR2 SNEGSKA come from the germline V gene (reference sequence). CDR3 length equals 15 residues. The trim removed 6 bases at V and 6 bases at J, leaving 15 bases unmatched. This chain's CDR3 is CSAGLTGAAWAEAFF. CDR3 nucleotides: TGCAGTGCCGGCTTGACAGGGGCGGCGTGGGCTGAAGCTTTCTTT.